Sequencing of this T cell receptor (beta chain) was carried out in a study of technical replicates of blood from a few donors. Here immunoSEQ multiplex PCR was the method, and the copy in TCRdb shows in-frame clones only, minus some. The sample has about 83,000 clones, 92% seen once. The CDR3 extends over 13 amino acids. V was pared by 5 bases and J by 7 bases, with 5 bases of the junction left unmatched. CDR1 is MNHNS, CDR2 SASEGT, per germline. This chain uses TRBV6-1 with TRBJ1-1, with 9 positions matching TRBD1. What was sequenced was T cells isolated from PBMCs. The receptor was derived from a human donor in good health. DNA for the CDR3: TGTGCCAGCAGTTATGACAGGGGGGATGAAGCTTTCTTT. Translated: CASSYDRGDEAFF.